This TCR beta chain derives from a study of T cell repertoires in ileal Crohn's disease. The wider study: Patients had a median approximately 7.3-year disease duration, and approximately 35% were active smokers.

Documented time point: inflamed ileum from the surgical specimen. Germline CDR1 SNHLY, CDR2 FYNNEI. The V and J ends lost 7 bases and 0 bases, in that order; junction bases with no gene match: 12. The CDR3 length is 18 residues. This clone was found once. Data came from immunoSEQ multiplex PCR; TCRdb stores just in-frame clones and leaves some out. This table holds about 15,000 clones, about 78% found once. Sequenced material: ileal tissue. The rearrangement links TRBV2 to TRBJ2-7, with 13 bases aligning to TRBD2. This receptor was identified in an adult with Crohn's disease. The CDR3 region is CASTYFRTSGGLSYEQYF. The CDR3 nucleotides are TGTGCCAGCACTTACTTTAGGACTAGCGGGGGCCTCTCCTACGAGCAGTACTTC.